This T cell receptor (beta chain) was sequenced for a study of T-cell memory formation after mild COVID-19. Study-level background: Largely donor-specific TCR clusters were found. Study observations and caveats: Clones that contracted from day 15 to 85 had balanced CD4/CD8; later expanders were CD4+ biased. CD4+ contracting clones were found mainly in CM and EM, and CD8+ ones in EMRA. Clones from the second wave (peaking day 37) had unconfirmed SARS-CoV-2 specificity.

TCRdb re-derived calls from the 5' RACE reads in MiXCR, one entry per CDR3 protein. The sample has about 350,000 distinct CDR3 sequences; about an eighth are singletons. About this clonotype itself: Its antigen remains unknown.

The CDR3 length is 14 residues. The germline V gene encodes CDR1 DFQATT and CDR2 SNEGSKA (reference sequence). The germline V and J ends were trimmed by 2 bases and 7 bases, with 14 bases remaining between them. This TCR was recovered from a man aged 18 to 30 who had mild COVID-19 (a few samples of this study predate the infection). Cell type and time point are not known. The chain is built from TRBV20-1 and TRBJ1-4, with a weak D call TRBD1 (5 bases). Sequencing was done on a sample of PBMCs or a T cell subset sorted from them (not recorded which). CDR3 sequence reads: CSARTGTGAEKLFF. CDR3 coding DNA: TGCAGTGCTAGAACGGGGACTGGGGCTGAAAAACTGTTTTTT.